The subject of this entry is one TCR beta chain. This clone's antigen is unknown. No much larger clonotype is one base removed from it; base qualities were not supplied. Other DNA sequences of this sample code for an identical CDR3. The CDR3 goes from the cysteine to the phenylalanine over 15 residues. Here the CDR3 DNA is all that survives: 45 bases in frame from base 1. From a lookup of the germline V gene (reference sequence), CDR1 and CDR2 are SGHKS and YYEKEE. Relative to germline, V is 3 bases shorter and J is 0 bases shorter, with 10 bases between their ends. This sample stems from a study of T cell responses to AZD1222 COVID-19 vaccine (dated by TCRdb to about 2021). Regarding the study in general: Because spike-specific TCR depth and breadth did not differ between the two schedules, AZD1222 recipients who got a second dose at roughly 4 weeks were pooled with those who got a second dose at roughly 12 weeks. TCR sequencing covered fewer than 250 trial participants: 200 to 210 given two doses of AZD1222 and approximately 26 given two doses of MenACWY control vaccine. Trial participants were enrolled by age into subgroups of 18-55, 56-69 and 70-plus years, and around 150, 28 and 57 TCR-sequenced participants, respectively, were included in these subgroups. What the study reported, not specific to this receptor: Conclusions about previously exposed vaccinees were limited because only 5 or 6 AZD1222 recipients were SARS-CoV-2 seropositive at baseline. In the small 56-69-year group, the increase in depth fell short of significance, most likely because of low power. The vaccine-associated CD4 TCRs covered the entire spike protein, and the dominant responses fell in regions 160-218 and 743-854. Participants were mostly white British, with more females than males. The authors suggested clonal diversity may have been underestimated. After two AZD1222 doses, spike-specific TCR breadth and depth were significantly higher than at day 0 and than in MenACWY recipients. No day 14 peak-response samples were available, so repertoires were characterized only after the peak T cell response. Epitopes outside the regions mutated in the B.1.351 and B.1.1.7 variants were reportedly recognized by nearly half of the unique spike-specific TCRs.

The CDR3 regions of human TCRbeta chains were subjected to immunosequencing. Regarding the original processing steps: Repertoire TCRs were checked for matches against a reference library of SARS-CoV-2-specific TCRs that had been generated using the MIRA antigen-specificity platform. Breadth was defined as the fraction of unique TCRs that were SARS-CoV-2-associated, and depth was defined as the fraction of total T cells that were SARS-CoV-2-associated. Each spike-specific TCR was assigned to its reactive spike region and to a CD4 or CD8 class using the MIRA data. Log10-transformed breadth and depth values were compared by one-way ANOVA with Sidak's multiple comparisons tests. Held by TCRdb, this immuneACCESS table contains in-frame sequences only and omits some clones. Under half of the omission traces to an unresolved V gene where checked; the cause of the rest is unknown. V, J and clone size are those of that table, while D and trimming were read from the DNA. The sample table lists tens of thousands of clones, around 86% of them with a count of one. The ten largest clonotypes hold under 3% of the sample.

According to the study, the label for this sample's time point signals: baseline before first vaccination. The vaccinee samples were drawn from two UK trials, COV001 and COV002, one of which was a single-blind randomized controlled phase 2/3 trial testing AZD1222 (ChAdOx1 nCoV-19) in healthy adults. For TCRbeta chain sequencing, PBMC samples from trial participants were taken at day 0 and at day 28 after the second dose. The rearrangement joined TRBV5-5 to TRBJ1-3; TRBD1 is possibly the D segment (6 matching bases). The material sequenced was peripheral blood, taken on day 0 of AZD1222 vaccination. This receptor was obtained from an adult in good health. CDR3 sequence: CASSSTGSSGNTIYF. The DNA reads TGTGCCAGCAGCTCCACAGGGAGCTCTGGAAACACCATATATTTT.